These 6 T cell receptor beta chains were all obtained from the same sample, sequenced in a study of response to subunit inactivated influenza vaccine. TCRdb re-called the RT-PCR reads with MiXCR, one entry per CDR3 protein. The sample lists hundreds of thousands of distinct CDR3 sequences, 15% to 20% occurring once. Sequencing used PBMCs from blood, obtained 4 to 6 days after vaccination. Receptors were obtained from a man over 45 who received an inactivated influenza vaccine.

The chain joins TRBV7-3 to TRBJ2-7, with TRBD2 matching 8 bases. This CDR3 contains 13 residues. The V and J ends lost 3 bases and 11 bases, in that order; junction bases with no gene match: 9. The V gene's germline CDR1 is SGHTA and CDR2 FQGTGA. The CDR3 DNA is TGTGCCAGCAGCTTTGGGAGGGAGCGGGAGAAGTACTTC. It encodes CASSFGREREKYF.

This clonotype was observed at least ten times. The chain combines TRBV29-1 with TRBJ2-3; 8 positions agree with TRBD1. Germline V gene lookup returns CDR1 SQVTM and CDR2 ANQGSEA. The V segment lost 7 bases and the J segment 4 bases; nucleotides outside the gene matches: 7. The CDR3 spans 13 residues. The CDR3 loop reads CSGQGTGPDTQYF. The CDR3 DNA is TGCAGCGGACAGGGGACGGGGCCAGATACGCAGTATTTT.

The chain has TRBV7-3 and TRBJ2-3; TRBD1 might be the D (6 bases). The CDR3 spans 15 residues. The V gene lost 5 bases and the J gene lost 0 bases, with 12 bases spanning the gap. Germline V gene lookup returns CDR1 SGHTA and CDR2 FQGTGA. CDR3: CASSGQISSTDTQYF. DNA of the CDR3: TGTGCCAGCAGCGGACAGATCTCTAGCACAGATACGCAGTATTTT.

This clonotype was seen ten or more times. The chain couples TRBV5-1 to TRBJ2-1; 10 nucleotides match TRBD1. Looked up from germline, CDR1 is SGHRS and CDR2 is YFSETQ. The CDR3 is 15 residues long. J lost 4 bases, V lost 0 bases, and 1 base had no gene match. The CDR3 nucleotides are TGCGCCAGCAGCTTGGGGGACAGGGGTTACAATGAGCAGTTCTTC. This codes for CASSLGDRGYNEQFF. Full variable domain (missing parts from reference TRBV5-1 and TRBJ2-1): KAGVTQTPRYLIKTRGQQVTLSCSPISGHRSVSWYQQTPGQGLQFLFEYFSETQRNKGNFPGRFSGRQFSNSRSEMNVSTLELGDSALYLCASSLGDRGYNEQFFGPGTRLTVL.

DNA of the CDR3: TGTGCCAGCAGCCAAGACCGGACTAGCGGACCCTACGAGCAGTACTTC. It encodes CASSQDRTSGPYEQYF. V gene TRBV4-2 combines with J gene TRBJ2-7, with 10 positions matching TRBD2. The V gene end was trimmed by 0 bases and the J gene end by 2 bases; junction bases not matched to a gene: 4. Per germline, CDR1 LGHNA and CDR2 YNFKEQ. The CDR3 covers 16 residues.

The chain links TRBV28 to TRBJ2-5, with 8 bases matching TRBD2. V gave up 10 bases and J gave up 1 base; unmatched junction bases: 11. This CDR3 is built from 15 residues. CDR1 and CDR2 (germline): MDHEN, SYDVKM. The chain's CDR3 is CATRGAGVGQETQYF. CDR3 nucleotides: TGTGCCACCCGGGGAGCGGGAGTCGGCCAAGAGACCCAGTACTTC.